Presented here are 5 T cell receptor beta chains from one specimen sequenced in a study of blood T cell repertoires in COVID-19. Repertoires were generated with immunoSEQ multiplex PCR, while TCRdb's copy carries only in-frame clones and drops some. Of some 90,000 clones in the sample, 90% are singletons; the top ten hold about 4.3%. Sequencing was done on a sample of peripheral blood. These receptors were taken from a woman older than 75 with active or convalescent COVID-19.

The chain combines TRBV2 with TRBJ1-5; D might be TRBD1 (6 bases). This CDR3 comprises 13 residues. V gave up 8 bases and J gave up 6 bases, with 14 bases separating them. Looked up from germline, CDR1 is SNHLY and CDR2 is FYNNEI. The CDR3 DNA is TGTGCCAGCGAACAGGGAAAGAGTCAGCCCCAGCATTTT. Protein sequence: CASEQGKSQPQHF.

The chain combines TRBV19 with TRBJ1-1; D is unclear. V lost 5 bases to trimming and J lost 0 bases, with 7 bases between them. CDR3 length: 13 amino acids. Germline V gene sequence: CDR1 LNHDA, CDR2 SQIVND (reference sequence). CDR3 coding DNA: TGTGCCAGTAGTGGCCTGGTGAACACTGAAGCTTTCTTT. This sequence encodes CASSGLVNTEAFF.

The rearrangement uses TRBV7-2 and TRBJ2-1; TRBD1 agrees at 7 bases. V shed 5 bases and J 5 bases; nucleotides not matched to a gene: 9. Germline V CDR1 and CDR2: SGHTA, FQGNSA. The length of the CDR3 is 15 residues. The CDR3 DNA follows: TGTGCCAGCAGCCCCCACAGGGGTACGGACAATGAGCAGTTCTTC. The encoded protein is CASSPHRGTDNEQFF.

The CDR3 loop reads CASSLVGGSTDTQYF. In DNA form, the CDR3 reads TGCGCCAGCAGCTTGGTAGGCGGTAGCACAGATACGCAGTATTTT. This chain joins TRBV5-1 and TRBJ2-3; D unresolved. With 0 bases removed from V and 0 bases from J, the gap between germline ends came to 8 bases. This CDR3 spans 15 amino acids. CDR1 and CDR2 from the germline V gene are SGHRS and YFSETQ.

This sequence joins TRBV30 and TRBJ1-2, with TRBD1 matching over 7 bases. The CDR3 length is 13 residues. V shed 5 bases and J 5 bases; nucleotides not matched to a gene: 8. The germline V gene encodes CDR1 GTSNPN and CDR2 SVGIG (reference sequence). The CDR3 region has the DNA TGTGCCTGGGGAAGACAGGGAAGGTATGGCTACACCTTC. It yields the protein CAWGRQGRYGYTF.